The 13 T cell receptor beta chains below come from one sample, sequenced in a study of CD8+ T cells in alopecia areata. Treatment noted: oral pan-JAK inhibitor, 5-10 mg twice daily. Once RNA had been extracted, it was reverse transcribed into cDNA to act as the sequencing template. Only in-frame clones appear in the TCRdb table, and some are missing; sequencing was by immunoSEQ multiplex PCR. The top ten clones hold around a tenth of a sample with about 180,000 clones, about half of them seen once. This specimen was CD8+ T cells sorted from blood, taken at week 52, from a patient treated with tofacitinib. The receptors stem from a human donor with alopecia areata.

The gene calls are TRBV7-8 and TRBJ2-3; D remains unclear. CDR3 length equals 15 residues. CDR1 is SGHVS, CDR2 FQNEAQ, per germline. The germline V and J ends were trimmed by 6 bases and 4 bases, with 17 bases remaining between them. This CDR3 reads CASRSNPQAPDTQYF. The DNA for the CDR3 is TGTGCCAGCAGGTCAAACCCCCAGGCCCCAGATACGCAGTATTTT.

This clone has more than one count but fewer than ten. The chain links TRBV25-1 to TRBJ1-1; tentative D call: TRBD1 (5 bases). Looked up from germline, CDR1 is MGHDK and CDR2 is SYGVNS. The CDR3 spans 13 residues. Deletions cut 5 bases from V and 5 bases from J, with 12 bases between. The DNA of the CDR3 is TGTGCCAGCAGTACCCAGGGACTTACTGAAGCTTTCTTT. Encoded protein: CASSTQGLTEAFF.

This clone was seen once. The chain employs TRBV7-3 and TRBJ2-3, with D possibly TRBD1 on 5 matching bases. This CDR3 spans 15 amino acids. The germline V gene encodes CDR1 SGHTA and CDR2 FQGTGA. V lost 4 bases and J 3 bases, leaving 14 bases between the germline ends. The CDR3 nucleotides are TGTGCCAGCAGCTCCCAGGGTTTCTTGACAGATACGCAGTATTTT. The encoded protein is CASSSQGFLTDTQYF. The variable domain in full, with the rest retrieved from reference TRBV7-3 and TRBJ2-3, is GAGVSQTPSNKVTEKGKYVELRCDPISGHTALYWYRQSLGQGPEFLIYFQGTGAADDSGLPNDRFFAVRPEGSVSTLKIQRTERGDSAVYLCASSSQGFLTDTQYFGPGTRLTVL.

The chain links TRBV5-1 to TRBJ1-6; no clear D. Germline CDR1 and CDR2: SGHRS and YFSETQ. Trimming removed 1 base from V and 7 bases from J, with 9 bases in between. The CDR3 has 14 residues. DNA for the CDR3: TGCGCCAGCAGCTTGCAAGTGGGGAATTCACCCCTCCACTTT. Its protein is CASSLQVGNSPLHF.

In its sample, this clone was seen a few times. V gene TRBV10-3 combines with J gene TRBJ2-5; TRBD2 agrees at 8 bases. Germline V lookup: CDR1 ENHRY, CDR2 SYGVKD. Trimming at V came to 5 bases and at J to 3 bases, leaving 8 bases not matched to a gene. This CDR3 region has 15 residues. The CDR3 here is CAISPSGLAEETQYF. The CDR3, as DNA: TGTGCCATCAGTCCCTCCGGACTAGCCGAAGAGACCCAGTACTTC.

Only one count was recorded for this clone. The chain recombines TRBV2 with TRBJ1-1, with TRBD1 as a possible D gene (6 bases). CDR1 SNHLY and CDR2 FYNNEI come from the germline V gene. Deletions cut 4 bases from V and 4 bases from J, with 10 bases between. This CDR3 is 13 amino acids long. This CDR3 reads CASSVGGGTEAFF. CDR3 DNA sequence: TGTGCCAGCAGTGTCGGAGGGGGCACTGAAGCTTTCTTT.

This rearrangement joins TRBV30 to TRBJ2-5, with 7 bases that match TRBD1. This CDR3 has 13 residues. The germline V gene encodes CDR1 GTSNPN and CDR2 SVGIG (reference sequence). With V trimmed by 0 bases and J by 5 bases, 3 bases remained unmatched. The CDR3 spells CAWSVQQGETQYF. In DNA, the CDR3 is TGTGCCTGGAGTGTACAACAGGGGGAGACCCAGTACTTC.

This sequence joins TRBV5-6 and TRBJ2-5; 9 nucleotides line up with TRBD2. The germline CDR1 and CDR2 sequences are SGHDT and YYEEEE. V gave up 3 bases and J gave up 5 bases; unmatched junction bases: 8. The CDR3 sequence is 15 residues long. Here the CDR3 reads CASSSYGTSRETQYF. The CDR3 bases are TGTGCCAGCAGCTCCTACGGGACTAGCCGTGAGACCCAGTACTTC.

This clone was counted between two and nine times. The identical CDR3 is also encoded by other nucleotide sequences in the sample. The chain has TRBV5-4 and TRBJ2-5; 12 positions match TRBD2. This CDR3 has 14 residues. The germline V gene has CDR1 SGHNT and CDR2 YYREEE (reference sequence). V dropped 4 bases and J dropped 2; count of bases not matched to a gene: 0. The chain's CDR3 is CASSLAGGQETQYF. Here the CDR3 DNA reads TGTGCCAGCAGCCTAGCGGGGGGGCAAGAGACCCAGTACTTC.

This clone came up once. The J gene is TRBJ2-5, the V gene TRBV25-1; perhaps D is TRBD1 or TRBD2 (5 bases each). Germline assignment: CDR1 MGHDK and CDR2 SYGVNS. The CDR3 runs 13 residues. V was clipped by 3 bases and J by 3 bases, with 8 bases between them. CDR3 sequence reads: CASSEGTEETQYF. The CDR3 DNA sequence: TGTGCCAGCAGTGAGGGGACGGAAGAGACCCAGTACTTC.

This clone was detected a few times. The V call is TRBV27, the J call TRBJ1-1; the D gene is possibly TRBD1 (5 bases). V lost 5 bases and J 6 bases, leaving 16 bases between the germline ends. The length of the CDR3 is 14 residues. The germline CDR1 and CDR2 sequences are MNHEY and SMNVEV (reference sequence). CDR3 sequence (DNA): TGTGCCAGCAGTCCCCAGACTATGGGACCTGAAGCTTTCTTT. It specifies CASSPQTMGPEAFF.

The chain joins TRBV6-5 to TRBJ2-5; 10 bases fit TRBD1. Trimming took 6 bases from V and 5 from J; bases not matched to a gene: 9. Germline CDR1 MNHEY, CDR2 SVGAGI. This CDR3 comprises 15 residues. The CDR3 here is CASSPDRGLSETQYF. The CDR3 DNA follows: TGTGCCAGCAGCCCCGACAGGGGGCTCTCTGAGACCCAGTACTTC.

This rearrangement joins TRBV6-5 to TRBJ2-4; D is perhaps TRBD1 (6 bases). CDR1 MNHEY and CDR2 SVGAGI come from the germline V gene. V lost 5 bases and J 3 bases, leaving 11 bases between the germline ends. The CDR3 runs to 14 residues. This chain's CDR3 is CASSGGHGKNIQYF. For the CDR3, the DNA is TGTGCCAGCAGTGGGGGCCATGGCAAAAACATTCAGTACTTC.